These T cell receptor beta chains were read from a single sample in a study of shared clonotypes between healthy human individuals. TCRdb's table, derived via immunoSEQ multiplex PCR, lists solely in-frame clones and lacks some. The data contain around 2,000,000 clones, over 85% of them singletons. Sequenced input: naive CD4+ T cells sorted from blood. Receptors originate from a man between 18 and 35 years old in good health. CDR3s include the opening cysteine and the closing phenylalanine or tryptophan. D genes are given only for firm matches. Size tells how often a clone was seen (once, few, many) or the class of an expanded clone, and some rows leave it out.

>TRBJ1-5|-|TRBV19|-
TGTGCCACCGGACAGTACAATCAGCCCCAGCATTTT
CATGQYNQPQHF
>TRBJ2-7|-|TRBV6-4|-
TGTGCCAGCAGCAGGGACGCCTACGAGCAGTACTTC
CASSRDAYEQYF
>TRBJ1-2|-|TRBV19|-
TGTGCCAGTATGGGCGACTATGGCTACACCTTC
CASMGDYGYTF
>TRBJ2-5|-|TRBV15|-
TGTGCCACCAGCAGAGACGAGGGGGGAGCAGGGAGCAACCAAGAGACCCAGTACTTC
CATSRDEGGAGSNQETQYF
>TRBJ1-4|-|TRBV6-1|-
TGTGCCAGCCGCACGGGGGCTGGGACTAATGAAAAACTGTTTTTT
CASRTGAGTNEKLFF
>TRBJ2-5|-|TRBV29-1|-
TGCAGCGTTGTATTTTCCTTAGAGACCCAGTACTTC
CSVVFSLETQYF
>TRBJ1-1|-|TRBV5-6|once
TGTGCCAGCAGCTTGGGAACGGCAGGGGAATCTTTAGCTTTCTTT
CASSLGTAGESLAFF
>TRBJ2-1|-|TRBV27|-
TGTGCCAGCAGTTTAGCGGGCCTTTCAGGCGTCGATGAGCAGTTCTTC
CASSLAGLSGVDEQFF
>TRBJ1-2|-|TRBV7-9|-
TGTGCCAGCAGCTTAGATGCAGTTTCTTATGGCTACACCTTC
CASSLDAVSYGYTF
>TRBJ1-2|-|TRBV2|-
TGTGCCAGCAGTGAATTATATACGGGCTATGGCTACACCTTC
CASSELYTGYGYTF
>TRBJ2-1|-|TRBV27|-
TGTGCCAGCAGGGTCAATCCGGACTACAATGAGCAGTTCTTC
CASRVNPDYNEQFF
>TRBJ2-7|-|TRBV7-2|-
TGTGCCAGCAGCTTAGAGGTTCGGACCGAGCAGTACTTC
CASSLEVRTEQYF
>TRBJ2-7|-|TRBV15|-
TGTGCCACCAGCAGAGTCGACGGGGTCGCAAGCGAGCAGTACTTC
CATSRVDGVASEQYF
>TRBJ1-6|-|TRBV18|-
TGTGCCAGCTCATCAGGATCCATCGCTAATTCACCCCTCCACTTT
CASSSGSIANSPLHF
>TRBJ2-1|TRBD2|TRBV29-1|-
TGCAGCGCTAACCGCGGGACTAGCGGGAGTCAGAGCTCCTACAATGAGCAGTTCTTC
CSANRGTSGSQSSYNEQFF
>TRBJ1-4|-|TRBV6-6|-
TGTGCCAGCAGTTGGGGGACGTATTCAACTAATGAAAAACTGTTTTTT
CASSWGTYSTNEKLFF
>TRBJ1-2|-|TRBV7-6|-
TGTGCCAGCAGCTTATGGCAGGGTGGCTACACCTTC
CASSLWQGGYTF
>TRBJ2-2|TRBD1|TRBV5-1|-
TGCGCCAGCAGCATACAGGGGGTCGGGGAGCTGTTTTTT
CASSIQGVGELFF
>TRBJ2-6|TRBD1|TRBV10-3|-
TGTGCCATCAGTCCGGGACAGGGAAACGTCCTGACTTTC
CAISPGQGNVLTF
>TRBJ1-5|TRBD1|TRBV19|-
TGTGCCAGTAGTGACCTGGGACAGGGAGGTCAGCCCCAGCATTTT
CASSDLGQGGQPQHF
>TRBJ2-5|-|TRBV7-7|once
TGTGCTAGCAGCTTAGGGACCGGGAGTGGAGAGACCCAGTACTTC
CASSLGTGSGETQYF
>TRBJ2-7|-|TRBV29-1|-
TGCAGCGTTGAGGAGCAGGGACCCTACGAGCAGTACTTC
CSVEEQGPYEQYF
>TRBJ2-3|TRBD2|TRBV10-3|-
TGTGCCATCAGTGACTTCGGACTAGCGGGGGGCACAGATACGCAGTATTTT
CAISDFGLAGGTDTQYF
>TRBJ2-6|-|TRBV30|-
TGTGCCTGGAGTGTAAGCTCTGGGGCCAACGTCCTGACTTTC
CAWSVSSGANVLTF
>TRBJ2-1|TRBD2|TRBV6-6|-
TGTGCCAGCTTACCTAGCGGGAGCTCCTACAATGAGCAGTTCTTC
CASLPSGSSYNEQFF
>TRBJ1-2|-|TRBV28|-
TGTGCCAGCAGTTTGAAGACCTATGGCTACACCTTC
CASSLKTYGYTF
>TRBJ2-3|-|TRBV7-2|-
TGTGCCAGCAGCAGAGAGTCGTATACGCAGTATTTT
CASSRESYTQYF
>TRBJ2-7|-|TRBV6-5|-
TGTGCCAGCAGCCCAACAGGGCAGATTCCCTACGAGCAGTACTTC
CASSPTGQIPYEQYF
>TRBJ1-5|TRBD1|TRBV14|-
TGTGCCAGCAGCCAAGGAATTCTAGGGACAGAACCTTATAGCAATCAGCCCCAGCATTTT
CASSQGILGTEPYSNQPQHF
>TRBJ2-3|-|TRBV18|-
TGTGCCAGCTCACCAAGCGTAAGGGGCACAGATACGCAGTATTTT
CASSPSVRGTDTQYF
>TRBJ2-1|-|TRBV19|-
TGTGCCAGTAGTCACCGGGACTGGAAGTACAATGAGCAGTTCTTC
CASSHRDWKYNEQFF
>TRBJ2-5|-|TRBV4-1|-
TGCGCCAGCAGCCAAGATAATGGAGGTATCGGGGGAGAGACCCAGTACTTC
CASSQDNGGIGGETQYF
>TRBJ1-2|TRBD1|TRBV18|-
TGTGCCAGCTCACTACACGGACAGGGTTGGGATGGCTACACCTTC
CASSLHGQGWDGYTF
>TRBJ1-4|TRBD1|TRBV28|-
TGTGCCGCCGGGACAGTTAATGAAAAACTGTTTTTT
CAAGTVNEKLFF
>TRBJ1-4|-|TRBV5-5|-
TGTGCCAGCAGCTTCGCAGGGTCGAGGGATGAAAAACTGTTTTTT
CASSFAGSRDEKLFF
>TRBJ2-7|-|TRBV7-9|-
TGTGCCAGCAGCTTACAGTCGGCCTACGAGCAGTACTTC
CASSLQSAYEQYF
>TRBJ1-1|-|TRBV5-1|-
TGCGCCAGCAGCTTGGCCCTGGAGGGTTGGACTGAAGCTTTCTTT
CASSLALEGWTEAFF
>TRBJ2-1|-|TRBV5-1|-
TGCGCCAGCAGCTCCGACTCCCTGGGTACTGAGCAGTTCTTC
CASSSDSLGTEQFF